The subject of this entry is one T cell receptor (beta chain). Method: immunoSEQ multiplex PCR; TCRdb's copy keeps in-frame clones and lacks some. The table includes 88,000 or so clones, 75% to 90% detected once. These data are taken from a study of blood T cell repertoires in COVID-19. Overall study: The United States, Italy and Spain were the sources of the acute and convalescent COVID-19 samples. PBMCs, B-cell-depleted T cells, or T cells were the source of the cDNA or gDNA that made up the material.

This CDR3 spans 13 amino acids. The trim removed 6 bases at V and 6 bases at J, leaving 5 bases unmatched. CDR1 and CDR2 from the germline V gene are SGHVS and FQNEAQ. This clonotype was obtained from a man in his fifties or sixties with acute or convalescent COVID-19. J is TRBJ1-5 and V is TRBV7-8, with TRBD1 matching over 7 bases. The specimen was peripheral blood. The CDR3 region has the DNA TGTGCCAGCAGTCCCGACAGGGTTCAGCCCCAGCATTTT. It encodes CASSPDRVQPQHF.